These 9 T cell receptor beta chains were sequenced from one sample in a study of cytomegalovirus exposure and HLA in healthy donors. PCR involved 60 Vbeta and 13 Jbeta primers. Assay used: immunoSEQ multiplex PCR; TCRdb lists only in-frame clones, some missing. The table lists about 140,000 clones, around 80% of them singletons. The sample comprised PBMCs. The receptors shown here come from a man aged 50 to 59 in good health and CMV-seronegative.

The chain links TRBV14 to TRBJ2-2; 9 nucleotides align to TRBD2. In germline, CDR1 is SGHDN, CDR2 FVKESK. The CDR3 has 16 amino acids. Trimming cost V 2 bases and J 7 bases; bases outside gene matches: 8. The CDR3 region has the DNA TGTGCCAGCAGCCAACCTGGCCTAGCGGGGTACGGGGAGCTGTTTTTT. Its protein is CASSQPGLAGYGELFF.

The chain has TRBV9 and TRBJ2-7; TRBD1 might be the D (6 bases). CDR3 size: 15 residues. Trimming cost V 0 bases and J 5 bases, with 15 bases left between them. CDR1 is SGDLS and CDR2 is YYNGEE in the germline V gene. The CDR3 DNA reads TGTGCCAGCAGCGTAGGCCTCCACAGGGACCACGAGCAGTACTTC. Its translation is CASSVGLHRDHEQYF.

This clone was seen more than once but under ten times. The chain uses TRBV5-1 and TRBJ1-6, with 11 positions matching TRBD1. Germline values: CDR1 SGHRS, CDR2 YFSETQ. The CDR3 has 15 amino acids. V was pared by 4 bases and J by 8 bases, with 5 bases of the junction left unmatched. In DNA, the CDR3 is TGCGCCAGCAGCCGGGACAGGGGGACTTATTCACCCCTCCACTTT. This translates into CASSRDRGTYSPLHF.

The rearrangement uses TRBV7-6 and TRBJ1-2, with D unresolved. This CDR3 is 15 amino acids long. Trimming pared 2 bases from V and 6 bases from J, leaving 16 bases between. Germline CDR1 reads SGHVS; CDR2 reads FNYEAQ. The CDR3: CASSLIQEGTDGYTF. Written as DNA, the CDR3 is TGTGCCAGCAGCTTAATTCAAGAGGGAACAGATGGCTACACCTTC. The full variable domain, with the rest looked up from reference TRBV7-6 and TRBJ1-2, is GAGVSQSPRYKVTKRGQDVALRCDPISGHVSLYWYRQALGQGPEFLTYFNYEAQQDKSGLPNDRFSAERPEGSISTLTIQRTEQRDSAMYRCASSLIQEGTDGYTFGSGTRLTVV.

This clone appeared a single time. The DNA for the CDR3 is TGCAGCGTTACGACAGGGCCTGGAAACACCATATATTTT. Translation gives CSVTTGPGNTIYF. The V gene is TRBV29-1, the J gene TRBJ1-3; 7 positions match TRBD1. CDR3 length: 13 residues. Looked up from germline, CDR1 is SQVTM and CDR2 is ANQGSEA. J lost 2 bases, V lost 5 bases, and 3 bases had no gene match.

The CDR3 nucleotides read TGTGCCAGCAGCTTGGGGGCGACTATATCCGGGGAGCTGTTTTTT. This gives the protein CASSLGATISGELFF. The rearrangement uses TRBV5-6 and TRBJ2-2, with a tentative D call TRBD2 (5 bases). Trimming cost V 0 bases and J 6 bases, with 12 bases left between them. Germline V gives CDR1 SGHDT, CDR2 YYEEEE. CDR3 length equals 15 residues.

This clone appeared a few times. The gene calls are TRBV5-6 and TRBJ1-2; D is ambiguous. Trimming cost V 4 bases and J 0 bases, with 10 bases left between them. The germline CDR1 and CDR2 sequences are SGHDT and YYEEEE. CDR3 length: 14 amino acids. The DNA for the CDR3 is TGTGCCAGCAGCACTTCGACTACTAACTATGGCTACACCTTC. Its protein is CASSTSTTNYGYTF. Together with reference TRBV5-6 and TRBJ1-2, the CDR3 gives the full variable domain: DAGVTQSPTHLIKTRGQQVTLRCSPKSGHDTVSWYQQALGQGPQFIFQYYEEEERQRGNFPDRFSGHQFPNYSSELNVNALLLGDSALYLCASSTSTTNYGYTFGSGTRLTVV.

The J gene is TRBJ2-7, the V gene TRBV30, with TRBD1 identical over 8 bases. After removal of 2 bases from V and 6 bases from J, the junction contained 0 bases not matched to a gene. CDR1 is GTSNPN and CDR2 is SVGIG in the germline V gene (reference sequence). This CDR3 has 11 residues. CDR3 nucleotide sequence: TGTGCCTGGAGTACAGGGGGCGAGCAGTACTTC. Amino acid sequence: CAWSTGGEQYF.

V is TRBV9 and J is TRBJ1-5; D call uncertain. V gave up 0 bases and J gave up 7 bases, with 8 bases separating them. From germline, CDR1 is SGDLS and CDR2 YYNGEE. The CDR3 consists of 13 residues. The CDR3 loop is CASSVEAGQPQHF. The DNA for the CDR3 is TGTGCCAGCAGCGTAGAAGCAGGACAGCCCCAGCATTTT. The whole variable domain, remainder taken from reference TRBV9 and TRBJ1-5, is DSGVTQTPKHLITATGQRVTLRCSPRSGDLSVYWYQQSLDQGLQFLIQYYNGEERAKGNILERFSAQQFPDLHSELNLSSLELGDSALYFCASSVEAGQPQHFGDGTRLSIL.